This TCR beta chain is drawn from a study of molecular identifiers for immune sequencing clone quantification. TCRdb independently ran MiXCR on the PCR reads; one entry per CDR3 protein. The sample lists about 65,000 distinct CDR3 sequences; about 17% were seen once. Looked up from germline, CDR1 is SEHNR and CDR2 is FQNEAQ (reference sequence). This CDR3 is 15 amino acids long. V was cut by 1 base and J by 4 bases, with 8 bases left in between. This clonotype appeared many times. Sorting isolated naive CD8 T cells as CD8+CD4-CCR7+CD45RA+ events. The sequencing input was naive CD8+ T cells from blood, with Jurkat cell RNA spiked in. Documented subset: FACS-sorted CD8+CD4-CCR7+CD45RA+ naive T cells. The source of this sequence is a human donor in good health. Some libraries in this study had Jurkat cell RNA spiked in. This chain uses TRBV7-9 with TRBJ2-6; D gene uncertain. Here the CDR3 DNA reads TGTGCCAGCAGCTTAGGGCCCGTCGGGGCCAACGTCCTGACTTTC. Amino acid sequence: CASSLGPVGANVLTF.